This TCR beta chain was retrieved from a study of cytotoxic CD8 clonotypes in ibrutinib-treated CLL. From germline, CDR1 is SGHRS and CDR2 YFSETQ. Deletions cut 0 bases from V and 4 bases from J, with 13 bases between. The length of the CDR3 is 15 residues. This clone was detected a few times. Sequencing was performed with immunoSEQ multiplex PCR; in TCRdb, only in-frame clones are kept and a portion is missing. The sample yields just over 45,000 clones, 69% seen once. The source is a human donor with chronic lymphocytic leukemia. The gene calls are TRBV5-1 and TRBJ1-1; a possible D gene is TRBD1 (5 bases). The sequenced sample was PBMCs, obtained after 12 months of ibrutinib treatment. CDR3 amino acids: CASSLAIKGLTEAFF. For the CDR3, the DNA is TGCGCCAGCAGCTTGGCCATAAAGGGACTCACTGAAGCTTTCTTT.